This T cell receptor beta chain originates from a study of CD4 T cells in relation to SARS-CoV-2 and coronaviruses. Remarks on this clone: Its matching antigen is unknown.

Before the COVID-19 pandemic, during about 2010-2019, CD4+ T cells were taken from unexposed donors. After about 10 days of culture, CD4+ T cells were isolated. Cells permitting, SARS-CoV-2 S/N and four cold-coronavirus spikes were tested on unexposed-donor CD4+ T cells. Germline CDR1 is SGHRS and CDR2 is YFSETQ. V shed 4 bases and J shed 4 bases, with 14 bases lying between them. This CDR3 is built from 14 residues. Clones were sequenced by immunoSEQ multiplex PCR, and TCRdb holds only the in-frame ones, with some missing. The sample contains around 20,000 clones, roughly 78% of which appear only once.

The chain links TRBV5-1 to TRBJ1-2; TRBD1 is a possible D gene (5 bases). The TCR was taken from a human donor in good health. Sequenced material: CD4+ T cells from PBMCs, cultured in vitro. DNA for the CDR3: TGCGCCAGCAGCGCCCCAGGGAGGGGCTATGGCTACACCTTC. Protein: CASSAPGRGYGYTF.